The 25 T cell receptor beta chains reported below all come from one sample, sequenced in a study of human T cells and chemical hapten exposure. Time point of the sample: pre-sensitization, week 0. Treatment of the sample: therapeutic diphenylcyclopropenone sensitization with weekly scalp DPC. Each CDR3 protein is one row after TCRdb ran MiXCR on the RACE reads. The sample includes about 260,000 distinct CDR3 sequences, about 9% seen only once; the top ten take 2% to 3%. The input for sequencing was whole blood, taken in connection with sensitization to the hapten diphenylcyclopropenone (DPC). All receptors come from a woman aged 40-49 years with alopecia areata. Some clones in this sample may be carry-over from other donors' samples.

This clonotype was detected ten times or more. J is TRBJ2-1 and V is TRBV7-2; TRBD2 agrees at 12 bases. CDR1 SGHTA and CDR2 FQGNSA come from the germline V gene. The CDR3 covers 14 residues. V lost 5 bases and J lost 8; bases outside the gene matches: 4. Here the CDR3 reads CASSPRTSGDEQFF. The CDR3 region has the DNA TGTGCCAGCAGCCCCCGGACTAGCGGGGATGAGCAGTTCTTC.

In its sample, this clonotype was seen a few times. The chain couples TRBV11-2 to TRBJ2-1; 12 nucleotides line up with TRBD2. CDR1 is SGHAT, CDR2 FQNNGV, per germline. CDR3 length equals 19 residues. With V trimmed by 1 base and J by 8 bases, 15 bases remained unmatched. As DNA, the CDR3 is TGTGCCAGCAGCTTAGGCCGGACTAGCGGGGCGTTCGCGGATCATGAGCAGTTCTTC. Translated: CASSLGRTSGAFADHEQFF.

This clonotype was observed a few times. V is TRBV29-1 and J is TRBJ2-7; D possibly matches TRBD1 or TRBD2 (5 bases each). The CDR3 spans 13 residues. The V end was cut by 5 bases, the J end by 2 bases, with 13 bases between. Looked up from germline, CDR1 is SQVTM and CDR2 is ANQGSEA. CDR3 coding DNA: TGCAGCGTTAGGGGACGGGCAACCTACGAGCAGTACTTC. Encoded protein: CSVRGRATYEQYF.

This clonotype was found a few times. The rearrangement joins TRBV20-1 to TRBJ2-3; weak D call: TRBD2 (6 bases). Germline V gives CDR1 DFQATT, CDR2 SNEGSKA (reference sequence). The CDR3 contains 15 residues. V lost 2 bases and J 3 bases, leaving 15 bases between the germline ends. The CDR3: CSARLAGSGTDTQYF. The CDR3 nucleotides read TGCAGTGCTAGACTCGCGGGAAGCGGGACAGATACGCAGTATTTT.

This clonotype occurred a few times. One end of the junction fails to match germline, which may point to a read error. The rearrangement links TRBV7-7 to TRBJ2-5, with 8 bases aligning to TRBD1. CDR3 length: 15 residues. Germline V gene lookup returns CDR1 SSHAT and CDR2 FNYEAQ (reference sequence). The CDR3 DNA sequence: TGTGCTAGCAGCTTAGCGCCAGGGGGCGAAGAGACCCAGTACTTC. This sequence encodes CASSLAPGGEETQYF.

Worth noting for this clonotype: A much larger clonotype is one base distant, so this may be a read error. This chain links TRBV20-1 with TRBJ1-5, with a tentative D call TRBD1 (5 bases). Looked up from germline, CDR1 is DFQATT and CDR2 is SNEGSKA (reference sequence). The CDR3 sequence is 17 residues long. The CDR3: CSASHPRGTVGNQSQHF. The CDR3 DNA reads as TGCAGTGCTAGTCATCCCCGAGGGACGGTAGGCAATCAGTCCCAGCATTTT.

This clonotype was counted at least ten times. The V gene is TRBV18, the J gene TRBJ2-5; D is unclear. The CDR3 spans 13 residues. V was clipped by 2 bases and J by 1 base, with 5 bases between them. Germline lookup yields CDR1 KGHSH and CDR2 LQKENI. CDR3: CASSPGPQETQYF. CDR3 DNA sequence: TGTGCCAGCTCACCAGGACCCCAAGAGACCCAGTACTTC.

In this sample, this clonotype turned up a few times. This sequence joins TRBV28 and TRBJ2-7; TRBD1 matches 8 bases. Unmatched junction bases numbered 10, after V lost 6 bases and J lost 3 bases. The CDR3 has 15 amino acids. Looked up from germline, CDR1 is MDHEN and CDR2 is SYDVKM. DNA for the CDR3: TGTGCCAGCAGACCACTCGGACAGGGAAACTACGAGCAGTACTTC. Its protein product is CASRPLGQGNYEQYF.

The sample holds a few counts of this clonotype. The chain uses TRBV3-1 and TRBJ1-6, with 9 bases matching TRBD1. Losses at the gene ends were 1 base for V and 9 bases for J; bases not matched to a gene: 4. Looked up from germline, CDR1 is LGHDT and CDR2 is YNNKEL (reference sequence). The CDR3 spans 15 residues. DNA for the CDR3: TGTGCCAGCAGCCAAGGGACAGGGGATCGTTCACCCCTCCACTTT. It translates to CASSQGTGDRSPLHF.

The V gene is TRBV20-1, the J gene TRBJ2-7; TRBD1 matches at 8 bases. The CDR3 consists of 11 residues. The germline CDR1 and CDR2 sequences are DFQATT and SNEGSKA (reference sequence). CDR3: CRAGQGDEQYF. The CDR3 bases are TGCAGAGCAGGACAGGGTGACGAGCAGTACTTC.

This clonotype was seen a few times. This sequence joins TRBV7-2 and TRBJ2-1, with 7 bases lining up with TRBD1. The trim removed 1 base at V and 4 bases at J, leaving 1 base unmatched. CDR1 and CDR2 (germline): SGHTA, FQGNSA. The CDR3 extends over 14 amino acids. The CDR3 DNA reads TGTGCCAGCAGCTTAGAGACAGGGTACAATGAGCAGTTCTTC. Protein product: CASSLETGYNEQFF.

As to this clonotype: A read error may account for a junction end that differs from germline. This sequence joins TRBV7-9 and TRBJ1-5, with 8 bases fitting TRBD1. Germline V gene lookup returns CDR1 SEHNR and CDR2 FQNEAQ (reference sequence). This CDR3 is 13 amino acids long. The CDR3 nucleotides are TGTGCCAGCAGCCCAACAGGGGGAGGGCCCCTGCATTTT. As protein: CASSPTGGGPLHF.

This chain joins TRBV6-5 and TRBJ1-4; the D gene is possibly TRBD1 (6 bases). V lost 8 bases and J lost 8, with 18 bases in between. The V gene's germline CDR1 is MNHEY and CDR2 SVGAGI. The CDR3 is made up of 14 amino acids. The CDR3 here is CASGRRTVGEKLFF. The CDR3 DNA reads as TGTGCCAGCGGGAGACGGACAGTTGGAGAAAAACTGTTTTTT.

The rearrangement links TRBV10-2 to TRBJ2-5; no clear D. Germline V lookup: CDR1 WSHSY, CDR2 SAAADI. V lost 4 bases to trimming and J lost 1 base, with 13 bases between them. There are 15 residues in the CDR3. For the CDR3, the DNA is TGCGCCAGCAGTGTGGGTCCCACTCCCCAAGAGACCCAGTACTTC. Its translation is CASSVGPTPQETQYF.

This clonotype was seen a few times. V usage is TRBV19 and J usage is TRBJ2-3; tentative D call: TRBD1 (5 bases). This CDR3 comprises 15 residues. V lost 9 bases and J 0 bases, leaving 16 bases between the germline ends. Germline CDR1 LNHDA, CDR2 SQIVND (reference sequence). This CDR3 reads CASLDRINSTDTQYF. Here the CDR3 DNA reads TGTGCCAGCCTCGACAGAATAAATAGCACAGATACGCAGTATTTT.

CDR3 in DNA: TGTGCCAGCAGTGACAGGGGTTTTAACTATGGCTACACCTTC. Its protein is CASSDRGFNYGYTF. The rearrangement uses TRBV6-6 and TRBJ1-2; TRBD1 aligns across 8 bases. The CDR3 has 14 residues. CDR1 is MNHNY and CDR2 is SVGAGI in the germline V gene (reference sequence). J lost 1 base, V lost 5 bases, and 3 bases had no gene match.

The genes are TRBV28 and TRBJ2-7, with TRBD1 as a possible D gene (5 bases). Germline lookup yields CDR1 MDHEN and CDR2 SYDVKM. This CDR3 comprises 13 residues. Trimming took 11 bases from V and 2 from J, leaving 16 bases between them. The CDR3, as DNA: TGTGCCGGAAGTAAGGGGATCCCCTACGAGCAGTACTTC. Its protein is CAGSKGIPYEQYF.

In this sample, this clonotype turned up a few times. The rearrangement joins TRBV4-3 to TRBJ2-5; D might be TRBD1 (5 bases). This CDR3 spans 15 amino acids. Per the germline V gene, CDR1 is LGHNA and CDR2 is YSLEER. With 0 bases removed from V and 1 base from J, the gap between germline ends came to 9 bases. This chain's CDR3 is CASSQDLGPQETQYF. CDR3 nucleotide sequence: TGCGCCAGCAGCCAAGATTTGGGGCCCCAAGAGACCCAGTACTTC.

The chain employs TRBV7-2 and TRBJ2-5; 8 bases align to TRBD1. The junction had 3 bases not matched to a gene; V was cut back by 0 bases and J by 9 bases. The CDR3 runs to 13 residues. In germline, CDR1 is SGHTA, CDR2 FQGNSA. The CDR3 spells CASSLAYRGSQYF. CDR3 DNA sequence: TGTGCCAGCAGCTTAGCGTACAGGGGGTCCCAGTACTTC. Full variable domain (missing parts from reference TRBV7-2 and TRBJ2-5): GAGVSQSPSNKVTEKGKDVELRCDPISGHTALYWYRQSLGQGLEFLIYFQGNSAPDKSGLPSDRFSAERTGGSVSTLTIQRTQQEDSAVYLCASSLAYRGSQYFGPGTRLLVL.

In the case of this clonotype: Since the CDR3 does not end with the conserved phenylalanine or tryptophan, this likely comes from a read error. The rearrangement joins TRBV5-8 to TRBJ2-7, with 7 nucleotides matching TRBD1. Germline lookup yields CDR1 SGHTS and CDR2 YDEGEE. The V and J ends lost 3 bases and 3 bases, in that order; junction bases with no gene match: 9. The CDR3 totals 15 residues. Here the CDR3 reads CASSWMPGQNYEQYL. CDR3 DNA: TGTGCCAGCAGCTGGATGCCGGGACAGAACTACGAGCAGTACCTC.

This clonotype appeared a few times. The chain carries TRBV12-3 or TRBV12-4 and TRBJ2-3, with a tentative D call TRBD1 (6 bases). V was cut by 6 bases and J by 3 bases, with 22 bases left in between. The CDR3 totals 17 residues. The CDR3 bases are TGTGCCAGCAGCACCCCTAACAGGGTTATGGCGACAGATACGCAGTATTTT. The encoded protein is CASSTPNRVMATDTQYF.

This clonotype occurred a few times. The gene calls are TRBV7-8 and TRBJ2-1; no firm D call. This CDR3 spans 12 amino acids. V was shortened by 6 bases and J by 2 bases, with 5 bases between the two germline ends. Germline-derived CDR1 and CDR2 are SGHVS and FQNEAQ. This chain's CDR3 is CASRDAYNEQFF. The CDR3 nucleotides read TGTGCCAGCAGGGACGCCTACAATGAGCAGTTCTTC.

V and J are TRBV5-1 and TRBJ1-3; 7 bases fit TRBD1. V shed 3 bases, J shed 0 bases, and the junction held 9 bases outside the gene matches. The CDR3 has 17 residues. In germline, CDR1 is SGHRS, CDR2 YFSETQ. CDR3 loop: CASSSRVGTVSGNTIYF. CDR3 sequence (DNA): TGCGCCAGCAGCTCGCGCGTTGGGACAGTCTCTGGAAACACCATATATTTT. The full variable domain, in which reference TRBV5-1 and TRBJ1-3 provide the parts outside the CDR3, is KAGVTQTPRYLIKTRGQQVTLSCSPISGHRSVSWYQQTPGQGLQFLFEYFSETQRNKGNFPGRFSGRQFSNSRSEMNVSTLELGDSALYLCASSSRVGTVSGNTIYFGEGSWLTVV.

The genes are TRBV29-1 and TRBJ2-7; D unclear. The CDR3 runs to 13 residues. Trimming left V 3 bases short and J 2 bases short, with 11 bases between. CDR1 is SQVTM, CDR2 ANQGSEA, per germline. CDR3 amino acids: CSVEGPGAYEQYF. The CDR3 DNA follows: TGCAGCGTTGAGGGTCCCGGAGCCTACGAGCAGTACTTC.

Written as DNA, the CDR3 is TGTGCCAGCAGGGCAGGACAGGGGGCGGCAGATACGCAGTATTTT. Translating gives CASRAGQGAADTQYF. The chain has TRBV28 and TRBJ2-3, with 11 bases aligning to TRBD1. The CDR3 covers 15 residues. Trimming at V came to 6 bases and at J to 4 bases, leaving 6 bases not matched to a gene. Per germline, CDR1 MDHEN and CDR2 SYDVKM.